Shown below are 17 T cell receptor beta chains from a single sample sequenced in a study of T cell responses to AZD1222 COVID-19 vaccine. Profiled with immunoSEQ multiplex PCR; TCRdb holds only in-frame clones, not every one. The sample holds some 150,000 clones, 70% to 90% seen once. The sample was peripheral blood, taken 28 days after the second dose of the MenACWY control vaccine. These receptors originate from an adult who received the MenACWY meningococcal vaccine as a control.

The rearrangement links TRBV6-1 to TRBJ2-2; 7 positions match TRBD2. There are 19 residues in the CDR3. CDR1 and CDR2 from the germline V gene are MNHNS and SASEGT. The V segment lost 1 base and the J segment 0 bases; nucleotides outside the gene matches: 11. The DNA of the CDR3 is TGTGCCAGCAGTGAAGTGGTTACCGGGGGGACCGCGAACACCGGGGAGCTGTTTTTT. Translated, it gives CASSEVVTGGTANTGELFF.

The gene calls are TRBV5-1 and TRBJ2-2; D tentatively fits TRBD1 or TRBD2 (5 bases each). Trimming took off 3 bases at V and 5 bases at J, with 11 bases between the two ends. The CDR3 covers 14 residues. The germline gives CDR1 SGHRS, CDR2 YFSETQ. CDR3 region: CASSSGQQTGELFF. The CDR3, as DNA: TGCGCCAGCAGCTCGGGGCAGCAAACCGGGGAGCTGTTTTTT.

This chain uses TRBV1 with TRBJ1-5; the table's D call, TRBD1, was not checked against the DNA. TRBV1 is a documented pseudogene. CDR3 length equals 15 residues. CDR3 in DNA: TGCACCAGCAGTCGCCTCCACAGGGTCGATCAGCCCCAGCATTTT. Residues: CTSSRLHRVDQPQHF.

The DNA of the CDR3 is TGTGCCAGCAGCTGGGACGAACAGGGGCTTGCTGGAAACACCATATATTTT. Its protein product is CASSWDEQGLAGNTIYF. The gene calls are TRBV5-5 and TRBJ1-3, with 7 nucleotides matching TRBD1. The V gene end was trimmed by 3 bases and the J gene end by 2 bases; junction bases not matched to a gene: 11. The CDR3 contains 17 residues. The germline gives CDR1 SGHKS, CDR2 YYEKEE (reference sequence).

The rearrangement links TRBV19 to TRBJ2-1; 10 positions agree with TRBD2. J gave up 8 bases and V 0 bases, and 7 bases lay outside the gene matches. The CDR3 is 16 residues long. Per the germline V gene, CDR1 is LNHDA and CDR2 is SQIVND (reference sequence). CDR3 in amino acids: CASSIDRLAGVDEQFF. CDR3 sequence (DNA): TGTGCCAGTAGTATAGATCGGCTAGCGGGAGTCGATGAGCAGTTCTTC.

The V and J genes are TRBV5-1 and TRBJ2-5; TRBD2 agrees at 9 bases. The CDR3 contains 14 residues. The junction had 4 bases not matched to a gene; V was cut back by 4 bases and J by 3 bases. The germline gives CDR1 SGHRS, CDR2 YFSETQ. CDR3 nucleotides: TGCGCCAGCAGCCTGACTAGCGGAGAAGAGACCCAGTACTTC. This sequence encodes CASSLTSGEETQYF.

The gene calls are TRBV19 and TRBJ1-1; TRBD1 agrees at 8 bases. Germline CDR1 is LNHDA and CDR2 is SQIVND (reference sequence). This CDR3 has 17 residues. V shed 8 bases and J 3 bases; nucleotides not matched to a gene: 17. The CDR3, as DNA: TGTGCCAGTCGCCCGTGGGACAGGCGAAAAGAGTACACTGAAGCTTTCTTT. Translating it yields CASRPWDRRKEYTEAFF.

The rearrangement uses TRBV9 and TRBJ1-1; tentative D call: TRBD1 (5 bases). This CDR3 has 17 amino acids. Trimming removed 0 bases at V and 3 bases at J, with 18 bases between. CDR1 SGDLS and CDR2 YYNGEE come from the germline V gene. In DNA form, the CDR3 reads TGTGCCAGCAGCGTAGATTCTCGGGGGGATTGGGACACTGAAGCTTTCTTT. Residues: CASSVDSRGDWDTEAFF.

The V gene is TRBV11-2, the J gene TRBJ2-5; TRBD2 is a possible D gene (6 bases). Trimming left V 3 bases short and J 4 bases short, with 18 bases between. The CDR3 sequence is 16 residues long. The germline CDR1 and CDR2 sequences are SGHAT and FQNNGV. CDR3 sequence: CASSFTPGKGLETQYF. The CDR3 DNA is TGTGCCAGCAGCTTTACTCCAGGGAAGGGACTAGAGACCCAGTACTTC.

A single count supports this clone. The V call is TRBV14, the J call TRBJ1-1, with D unresolved. The germline gives CDR1 SGHDN, CDR2 FVKESK. The V gene lost 1 base and the J gene lost 0 bases, with 12 bases spanning the gap. The CDR3 has 16 amino acids. CDR3: CASSQVVIWVNTEAFF. CDR3 bases: TGTGCCAGCAGCCAAGTGGTGATCTGGGTGAACACTGAAGCTTTCTTT. The variable domain in full, with the rest retrieved from reference TRBV14 and TRBJ1-1, is EAGVTQFPSHSVIEKGQTVTLRCDPISGHDNLYWYRRVMGKEIKFLLHFVKESKQDESGMPNNRFLAERTGGTYSTLKVQPAELEDSGVYFCASSQVVIWVNTEAFFGQGTRLTVV.

V and J are TRBV28 and TRBJ1-1; D call uncertain. CDR1 MDHEN and CDR2 SYDVKM come from the germline V gene. CDR3 size: 12 residues. The V gene lost 3 bases and the J gene lost 7 bases, with 9 bases spanning the gap. As DNA, the CDR3 is TGTGCCAGCAGTTTGGTGGGATTTGAAGCTTTCTTT. Translation gives CASSLVGFEAFF. The variable domain in full, with the rest retrieved from reference TRBV28 and TRBJ1-1, is DVKVTQSSRYLVKRTGEKVFLECVQDMDHENMFWYRQDPGLGLRLIYFSYDVKMKEKGDIPEGYSVSREKKERFSLILESASTNQTSMYLCASSLVGFEAFFGQGTRLTVV.

The V gene is TRBV9, the J gene TRBJ1-6, with 11 bases fitting TRBD1. The CDR3 extends over 16 amino acids. V lost 3 bases to trimming and J lost 11 bases; unmatched junction nucleotides: 10. CDR1 and CDR2 from the germline V gene are SGDLS and YYNGEE. The CDR3 region is CASSAGQGAGAAPLHF. In nucleotides, the CDR3 is TGTGCCAGCAGCGCTGGACAGGGGGCGGGAGCGGCACCCCTCCACTTT. The full variable domain, its missing parts supplied by reference TRBV9 and TRBJ1-6, is DSGVTQTPKHLITATGQRVTLRCSPRSGDLSVYWYQQSLDQGLQFLIQYYNGEERAKGNILERFSAQQFPDLHSELNLSSLELGDSALYFCASSAGQGAGAAPLHFGNGTRLTVT.

This clone has just one count. The V call is TRBV4-1, the J call TRBJ2-5; no definite D call. CDR1 is MGHRA, CDR2 YSYEKL, per germline. Trimming stripped 0 bases from V and 1 base from J, with 9 bases between. The CDR3 spans 15 residues. CDR3 in DNA: TGCGCCAGCAGCCAAGATCGAAGGGCCCAAGAGACCCAGTACTTC. Translating gives CASSQDRRAQETQYF.

The chain joins TRBV7-9 to TRBJ1-4; 7 nucleotides align to TRBD1. Germline assignment: CDR1 SEHNR and CDR2 FQNEAQ (reference sequence). V lost 5 bases, J lost 0 bases, and 6 bases stayed unmatched. This CDR3 region has 16 residues. The CDR3 region has the DNA TGTGCCAGCAGCCCGAGACAGGGATCAACTAATGAAAAACTGTTTTTT. This gives the protein CASSPRQGSTNEKLFF.

The chain links TRBV27 to TRBJ2-7, with a possible D match to TRBD2 (7 bases). CDR3 length: 14 amino acids. Germline V gene sequence: CDR1 MNHEY, CDR2 SMNVEV (reference sequence). The V and J ends lost 6 bases and 9 bases respectively, with 21 bases between them. DNA of the CDR3: TGTGCCAGCAGGGGAGGGGGAACCGTCCGGAGGCAGTACTTC. Translation gives CASRGGGTVRRQYF.

Details on this clone: The same CDR3 also results from other DNA sequences found in this sample. The chain is built from TRBV6-2 or TRBV6-3 and TRBJ2-7; D is uncertain. CDR3 length: 13 amino acids. CDR1 is MNHEY, CDR2 SVGEGT, per germline. V was shortened by 4 bases and J by 0 bases, with 7 bases between the two germline ends. The CDR3 DNA follows: TGTGCCAGCAGTTGGGATTCCTCCTACGAGCAGTACGTC. This encodes CASSWDSSYEQYV.

CDR3 amino acids: CASSSGLAGGYEQYF. Written as DNA, the CDR3 is TGTGCCAGTAGTAGCGGACTAGCGGGAGGGTACGAGCAGTACTTC. The genes are TRBV19 and TRBJ2-7; 15 bases are a match to TRBD2. The CDR3 contains 15 residues. The V gene end was trimmed by 4 bases and the J gene end by 4 bases; junction bases not matched to a gene: 2. Germline lookup yields CDR1 LNHDA and CDR2 SQIVND (reference sequence).